These 18 T cell receptor beta chains share one sample of origin, sequenced in a study of early T cells in non-severe SARS-CoV-2 infection. Using its own MiXCR run on the 5' RACE reads, TCRdb lists one record per CDR3 protein. Of around 81,000 distinct CDR3 sequences listed, around 15% were seen once; the top ten hold approximately 11%. Material: whole blood. Source of these receptors: an adult who was a healthcare worker with PCR-confirmed SARS-CoV-2 infection or an uninfected control (not recorded which).

In its sample, this clonotype was seen a few times. The rearrangement links TRBV6-2 or TRBV6-3 to TRBJ2-7, with TRBD1 identical over 8 bases. Germline lookup yields CDR1 MNHEY and CDR2 SVGEGT. V shed 0 bases and J 2 bases; nucleotides not matched to a gene: 6. The CDR3 runs 16 residues. CDR3 region: CASSYSIGTGPYEQYF. The CDR3 bases are TGTGCCAGCAGTTACTCGATCGGGACAGGCCCCTACGAGCAGTACTTC.

This clonotype showed up many times. The rearrangement links TRBV5-8 to TRBJ2-7; D is undetermined. From germline, CDR1 is SGHTS and CDR2 YDEGEE. Trimming removed 2 bases from V and 0 bases from J, with 12 bases in between. The CDR3 totals 15 residues. The CDR3, as DNA: TGTGCCAGCAGCTTTTCCGACTTGAGCTCCTACGAGCAGTACTTC. Translated: CASSFSDLSSYEQYF.

The V call is TRBV29-1, the J call TRBJ2-1; 11 bases are shared with TRBD2. The V gene's germline CDR1 is SQVTM and CDR2 ANQGSEA. The CDR3 has 16 amino acids. The junction had 7 bases not matched to a gene; V was cut back by 3 bases and J by 3 bases. CDR3 residues: CSVEDSLAGGYNEQFF. CDR3 DNA sequence: TGCAGCGTTGAGGACTCCCTAGCGGGGGGCTACAATGAGCAGTTCTTC.

This clonotype was detected a few times. The V and J genes are TRBV29-1 and TRBJ2-5; D may be TRBD2 (5 bases). The CDR3 totals 10 residues. The germline V and J ends were trimmed by 6 bases and 5 bases, with 7 bases remaining between them. Germline assignment: CDR1 SQVTM and CDR2 ANQGSEA. CDR3 protein: CSVGDETQYF. The DNA for the CDR3 is TGCAGCGTCGGGGATGAGACCCAGTACTTC. The full variable domain, rest sourced from reference TRBV29-1 and TRBJ2-5, is SAVISQKPSRDICQRGTSLTIQCQVDSQVTMMFWYRQQPGQSLTLIATANQGSEATYESGFVIDKFPISRPNLTFSTLTVSNMSPEDSSIYLCSVGDETQYFGPGTRLLVL.

The chain links TRBV27 to TRBJ2-3; TRBD2 is a possible D gene (6 bases). The V end lost 6 bases, the J end lost 2 bases, and 12 bases lay between the germline ends. CDR1 is MNHEY and CDR2 is SMNVEV in the germline V gene (reference sequence). The CDR3 consists of 14 residues. DNA of the CDR3: TGTGCCAGCAGGGTGGGGGACTCCACAGATACGCAGTATTTT. This encodes CASRVGDSTDTQYF.

V is TRBV9 and J is TRBJ2-6; tentatively, D is TRBD1 (6 bases). The CDR3 covers 15 residues. The germline V and J ends were trimmed by 6 bases and 0 bases, with 10 bases remaining between them. Germline V gene sequence: CDR1 SGDLS, CDR2 YYNGEE. The CDR3 region has the DNA TGTGCCAGCAATAGGGGGATCTCTGGGGCCAACGTCCTGACTTTC. Translation gives CASNRGISGANVLTF.

This clonotype was observed a few times. The chain has TRBV29-1 and TRBJ2-3; D not certain. The CDR3 is 10 amino acids. Germline V CDR1 and CDR2: SQVTM, ANQGSEA. V shed 3 bases and J shed 6 bases, with 4 bases lying between them. In nucleotides, the CDR3 is TGCAGCGTTGAGCTGGATACGCAGTATTTT. It codes for CSVELDTQYF.

This clonotype was seen many times. This chain connects TRBV10-2 to TRBJ1-6; D not resolved. Trimming removed 5 bases from V and 16 bases from J, with 18 bases in between. This CDR3 comprises 13 residues. Looked up from germline, CDR1 is WSHSY and CDR2 is SAAADI. CDR3 sequence reads: CASSSLLQASLHF. In DNA, the CDR3 is TGCGCCAGCAGTTCGTTGCTCCAGGCCTCGCTCCACTTT.

This clonotype came up a few times. The chain employs TRBV7-8 and TRBJ2-7; no definite D call. The CDR3 totals 14 residues. Germline loops: CDR1 SGHVS, CDR2 FQNEAQ. The V gene lost 2 bases and the J gene lost 1 base, with 9 bases spanning the gap. DNA of the CDR3: TGTGCCAGCAGCTTAACGGACGAATCCTACGAGCAGTACTTC. This gives the protein CASSLTDESYEQYF.

The chain carries TRBV7-2 and TRBJ1-2, with 10 bases matching TRBD1. The germline CDR1 and CDR2 sequences are SGHTA and FQGNSA. The CDR3 has 16 amino acids. Trimming removed 5 bases from V and 3 bases from J; junction bases left unmatched: 9. CDR3 sequence (DNA): TGTGCCAGCAGCCATGGGACAGGGGTCGGATACTATGGCTACACCTTC. Translated: CASSHGTGVGYYGYTF.

CDR3 DNA sequence: TGCGCCAGCAGCTTGCGGAGCGGGGGGGCCTCCTACAATGAGCAGTTCTTC. Its translation is CASSLRSGGASYNEQFF. V is TRBV5-1 and J is TRBJ2-1, with 10 bases aligning to TRBD2. There are 17 residues in the CDR3. Germline assignment: CDR1 SGHRS and CDR2 YFSETQ. V shed 1 base, J shed 0 bases, and the junction held 4 bases outside the gene matches.

The table lists this clonotype with a few counts. The chain combines TRBV5-1 with TRBJ2-3; tentative D call: TRBD1 (6 bases). Trimming removed 0 bases from V and 4 bases from J, with 12 bases in between. Germline V gene lookup returns CDR1 SGHRS and CDR2 YFSETQ. The CDR3 covers 15 residues. The CDR3 nucleotides read TGCGCCAGCAGCTTGGCGACAGGAGGTGCAGATACGCAGTATTTT. It specifies CASSLATGGADTQYF.

This clonotype was seen only a few times. The CDR3 region is CSARGAETQYF. For the CDR3, the DNA is TGCAGTGCTAGGGGGGCGGAGACCCAGTACTTC. V gene TRBV20-1 combines with J gene TRBJ2-5; perhaps TRBD1 as D (6 bases). There are 11 residues in the CDR3. Germline CDR1 reads DFQATT; CDR2 reads SNEGSKA (reference sequence). Trimming pared 3 bases from V and 5 bases from J, leaving 7 bases between.

The J gene is TRBJ2-3, the V gene TRBV7-9, with TRBD1 identical over 7 bases. Germline V gives CDR1 SEHNR, CDR2 FQNEAQ (reference sequence). After removal of 2 bases from V and 4 bases from J, the junction contained 9 bases not matched to a gene. The CDR3 consists of 16 residues. The CDR3 loop is CASSLLLQGPSDTQYF. The CDR3 DNA reads as TGTGCCAGCAGCTTACTCTTACAGGGGCCCTCAGATACGCAGTATTTT.

The sample holds a few counts of this clonotype. The gene calls are TRBV9 and TRBJ1-4, with unresolved D. The germline V gene has CDR1 SGDLS and CDR2 YYNGEE. Trimming removed 8 bases at V and 5 bases at J, with 13 bases between. This CDR3 is 13 amino acids long. The CDR3 DNA reads as TGTGCCAGACCTCCTTTAGAGAATGAAAAACTGTTTTTT. It yields the protein CARPPLENEKLFF.

This clonotype was picked up a small number of times. This chain joins TRBV20-1 and TRBJ1-5, with D perhaps TRBD1 (5 bases). This CDR3 contains 15 residues. CDR1 and CDR2 from the germline V gene are DFQATT and SNEGSKA (reference sequence). Trimming took off 6 bases at V and 2 bases at J, with 17 bases between the two ends. CDR3 residues: CSATPGGGGNQPQHF. The CDR3 DNA reads TGCAGTGCCACACCGGGCGGGGGAGGCAATCAGCCCCAGCATTTT.

This clonotype was observed a handful of times. The genes are TRBV28 and TRBJ2-4; D tentatively fits TRBD1 or TRBD2 (6 bases each). Germline CDR1 reads MDHEN; CDR2 reads SYDVKM. The length of the CDR3 is 14 residues. Trimming stripped 5 bases from V and 8 bases from J, with 16 bases between. CDR3 DNA: TGTGCCAGCAGTCCCCGGTCTAGGGGGGACATTCAGTACTTC. Translating it yields CASSPRSRGDIQYF.

The chain couples TRBV7-7 to TRBJ2-5, with D unresolved. The germline V gene has CDR1 SSHAT and CDR2 FNYEAQ (reference sequence). V gave up 1 base and J gave up 5 bases, with 11 bases separating them. This CDR3 is built from 14 residues. CDR3 in amino acids: CASSLVTVSETQYF. The CDR3 DNA reads TGTGCCAGCAGCTTAGTCACAGTTTCGGAGACCCAGTACTTC.